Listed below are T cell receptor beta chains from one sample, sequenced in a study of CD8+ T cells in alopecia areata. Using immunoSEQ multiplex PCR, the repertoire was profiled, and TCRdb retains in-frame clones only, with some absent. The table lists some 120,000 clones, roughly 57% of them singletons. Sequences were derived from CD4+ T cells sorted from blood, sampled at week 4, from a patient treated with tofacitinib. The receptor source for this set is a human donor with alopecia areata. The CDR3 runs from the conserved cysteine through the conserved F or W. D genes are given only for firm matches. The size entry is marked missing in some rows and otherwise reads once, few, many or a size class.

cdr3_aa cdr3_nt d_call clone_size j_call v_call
CASTRQGTDTQYF TGTGCCAGCACCCGACAGGGCACAGATACGCAGTATTTT - - TRBJ2-3 TRBV2
CASSVGQAATYEQYF TGTGCCAGCAGCGTAGGACAGGCTGCGACCTACGAGCAGTACTTC - few TRBJ2-7 TRBV9
CASSLGNEQYF TGTGCCAGCAGTTTAGGCAACGAGCAGTACTTC - - TRBJ2-7 TRBV28
CAWMKGSRKTQYF TGTGCCTGGATGAAGGGATCCAGGAAGACCCAGTACTTC - - TRBJ2-5 TRBV30
CASSFRTGANTEAFF TGTGCCAGCAGCTTCCGGACAGGGGCGAACACTGAAGCTTTCTTT TRBD1 - TRBJ1-1 TRBV7-9
CASSIGGNSGNTIYF TGTGCCAGTAGTATAGGCGGAAACTCTGGAAACACCATATATTTT - few TRBJ1-3 TRBV19
CASSESRTASYNEQFF TGCGCCAGCAGTGAGTCGCGGACTGCCTCCTACAATGAGCAGTTCTTC - few TRBJ2-1 TRBV10-2
CAWSVGWVATQYF TGTGCCTGGAGTGTAGGTTGGGTAGCGACCCAGTACTTC - - TRBJ2-5 TRBV30
CASSSELAGGQEETQYF TGTGCCAGCAGCTCCGAACTAGCGGGGGGGCAGGAAGAGACCCAGTACTTC TRBD2 - TRBJ2-5 TRBV4-2
CATSRKGYEQYF TGTGCCACCAGCAGAAAGGGTTACGAGCAGTACTTC - few TRBJ2-7 TRBV15
CASSLGDRGETQYF TGTGCCAGCAGCTTAGGGGATCGAGGAGAGACCCAGTACTTC - once TRBJ2-5 TRBV7-2
CASSQVQGAEETQYF TGCGCCAGCAGCCAAGTTCAGGGGGCGGAAGAGACCCAGTACTTC TRBD1 few TRBJ2-5 TRBV4-1
CASSYSTRATLYGYTF TGTGCCAGCAGTTACTCGACCCGGGCCACCCTCTATGGCTACACCTTC - - TRBJ1-2 TRBV6-6
CAWSGSTSGRAANEQFF TGTGCCTGGAGTGGTTCGACTAGCGGGAGGGCCGCTAATGAGCAGTTCTTC TRBD2 - TRBJ2-1 TRBV30
CASSQQGYNEQFF TGTGCCAGCAGCCAACAGGGTTACAATGAGCAGTTCTTC - - TRBJ2-1 TRBV7-3
CSVAQGAGNTIYF TGCAGCGTTGCACAGGGGGCTGGAAACACCATATATTTT TRBD1 - TRBJ1-3 TRBV29-1
CASSQEITATDTQYF TGCGCCAGCAGCCAAGAGATCACTGCCACAGATACGCAGTATTTT - - TRBJ2-3 TRBV4-3
CASSYSTQREAFF TGTGCCAGCAGTTACTCGACACAGCGGGAAGCTTTCTTT - - TRBJ1-1 TRBV6-6
CASSWRSSGANVLTF TGTGCCAGCAGCTGGAGGAGCTCTGGGGCCAACGTCCTGACTTTC - few TRBJ2-6 TRBV7-8
CASLGTSGSSEQYF TGTGCCAGCCTTGGGACTAGCGGGAGCAGCGAGCAGTACTTC TRBD2 - TRBJ2-7 TRBV28
CASSLERAGGEETQYF TGTGCCAGCAGCTTGGAACGCGCAGGGGGCGAAGAGACCCAGTACTTC TRBD1 - TRBJ2-5 TRBV5-4
CASSADRGEAFF TGTGCCAGCAGTGCAGACAGGGGAGAAGCTTTCTTT TRBD1 - TRBJ1-1 TRBV2
CASSLRGLGEKLFF TGTGCCAGCAGCTTACGGGGGCTCGGGGAAAAACTGTTTTTT - few TRBJ1-4 TRBV7-9
CASSLEGGSYEQYF TGTGCCAGCAGCTTAGAGGGGGGGAGCTACGAGCAGTACTTC - - TRBJ2-7 TRBV7-9
CASRTTGGSYNEQFF TGTGCCAGCAGAACGACAGGGGGGAGCTACAATGAGCAGTTCTTC TRBD1 - TRBJ2-1 TRBV6-5
CAISESRGQGATDTQYF TGTGCCATCAGTGAGTCGCGGGGACAGGGGGCCACAGATACGCAGTATTTT TRBD1 - TRBJ2-3 TRBV10-3
CAISESNDGSDTQYF TGTGCCATCAGTGAGTCGAACGACGGATCAGATACGCAGTATTTT - few TRBJ2-3 TRBV10-3
CAWSNYNEQFF TGTGCCTGGAGCAACTACAATGAGCAGTTCTTC - - TRBJ2-1 TRBV30
CASSQDSERGGPETQYF TGCGCCAGCAGCCAAGATTCCGAGCGGGGGGGACCGGAGACCCAGTACTTC TRBD2 - TRBJ2-5 TRBV4-1
CASIEGAKETQYF TGTGCCAGCATAGAAGGAGCGAAAGAGACCCAGTACTTC - few TRBJ2-5 TRBV2
CASSVELGTEAFF TGTGCCAGCAGCGTAGAGTTGGGCACTGAAGCTTTCTTT - - TRBJ1-1 TRBV9
CSVKTETYEQYF TGCAGCGTCAAGACGGAAACCTACGAGCAGTACTTC - few TRBJ2-7 TRBV29-1
CASSLQYGAGYTF TGTGCCAGCAGCTTACAATACGGGGCTGGCTACACCTTC - - TRBJ1-2 TRBV7-2
CSVEVQGRGETQYF TGCAGCGTTGAAGTGCAGGGGCGGGGAGAGACCCAGTACTTC - - TRBJ2-5 TRBV29-1
CSVEDRAGNYGYTF TGCAGCGTTGAAGATCGAGCAGGGAACTATGGCTACACCTTC - few TRBJ1-2 TRBV29-1
CSVATGAGSNQPQHF TGCAGCGTTGCCACAGGGGCTGGTAGCAATCAGCCCCAGCATTTT TRBD1 few TRBJ1-5 TRBV29-1
CASSPRLAGRYNEQFF TGTGCCAGCAGCCCACGCCTAGCGGGAAGGTACAATGAGCAGTTCTTC TRBD2 - TRBJ2-1 TRBV4-2
CSDRVGGSYNEQFF TGCAGCGATCGTGTAGGGGGATCCTACAATGAGCAGTTCTTC - few TRBJ2-1 TRBV29-1
CASSLRVYEQYF TGTGCCAGCAGCTTGAGGGTCTACGAGCAGTACTTC - - TRBJ2-7 TRBV7-2
CASSRTRERKTQYF TGTGCCAGCAGCCGGACTAGAGAGCGGAAGACCCAGTACTTC TRBD2 few TRBJ2-5 TRBV7-2
CSVGAMAEAFF TGCAGCGTTGGCGCGATGGCTGAAGCTTTCTTT - - TRBJ1-1 TRBV29-1
CATSRELTSITQYF TGTGCCACCAGCAGAGAATTGACTAGCATCACGCAGTATTTT TRBD2 - TRBJ2-3 TRBV15
CASSLGQAAEAFF TGCGCCAGCAGCTTGGGACAGGCCGCTGAAGCTTTCTTT - - TRBJ1-1 TRBV5-1
CASRGMRDQETQYF TGTGCCAGCAGGGGGATGAGGGATCAAGAGACCCAGTACTTC - - TRBJ2-5 TRBV28
CAISDLAGPTDEQFF TGTGCCATCAGTGACCTAGCGGGGCCCACGGATGAGCAGTTCTTC TRBD2 - TRBJ2-1 TRBV10-3
CASSLAGLENNEQFF TGTGCCAGCAGCTTGGCCGGGCTAGAAAACAATGAGCAGTTCTTC - - TRBJ2-1 TRBV5-4
CASSQEPRETQYF TGTGCCAGCAGCCAAGAACCGCGAGAGACCCAGTACTTC - many TRBJ2-5 TRBV14
CSVVPGPPSYEQYF TGCAGCGTTGTGCCAGGGCCACCTTCCTACGAGCAGTACTTC - - TRBJ2-7 TRBV29-1
CAWTKGTLSSTDTQYF TGTGCCTGGACAAAAGGGACTCTTTCTAGCACAGATACGCAGTATTTT - - TRBJ2-3 TRBV30
CASSSDREAFF TGTGCCAGCAGCTCCGACAGGGAAGCTTTCTTT - - TRBJ1-1 TRBV7-9
CASSIERVGGYTF TGTGCCAGTAGTATAGAAAGGGTCGGTGGCTACACCTTC - - TRBJ1-2 TRBV19
CASSSGQGVVTDTQYF TGTGCCAGCAGCTCCGGACAGGGAGTAGTCACAGATACGCAGTATTTT TRBD1 - TRBJ2-3 TRBV11-1
CSVPTLSDRWETQYF TGCAGCGTCCCAACTCTCTCGGACAGGTGGGAGACCCAGTACTTC TRBD1 - TRBJ2-5 TRBV29-1
CASSPLGGKLFF TGTGCCAGCAGTCCCTTAGGGGGAAAACTGTTTTTT - few TRBJ1-4 TRBV28
CASSTGRIGETQYF TGTGCCAGCAGCACCGGACGGATTGGGGAGACCCAGTACTTC - few TRBJ2-5 TRBV7-3